This T cell receptor (beta chain) was identified in a study of cytomegalovirus exposure and HLA in healthy donors. This CDR3 comprises 14 residues. CDR1 and CDR2 from the germline V gene are MDHEN and SYDVKM. V dropped 5 bases and J dropped 3 bases, with 10 bases sitting between them. Researchers ran the PCR with 60 Vbeta and 13 Jbeta primers. Produced via immunoSEQ multiplex PCR; TCRdb's table is partial and in-frame only. The sample includes approximately 98,000 clones, more than 60% of them seen just once. The sequenced sample consisted of PBMCs. This sequence joins TRBV28 and TRBJ1-4; possible D gene TRBD1, 5 bases. The sequence derives from a man aged 18-30 years in good health and CMV-seropositive. CDR3 residues: CASSGAGANEKLFF. The CDR3, as DNA: TGTGCCAGCAGTGGCGCGGGGGCTAATGAAAAACTGTTTTTT.